One and the same sample provided the 15 T cell receptor beta chains below, sequenced in a study of Graves' ophthalmopathy and Graves' hyperthyroidism. RNA transcripts were the template, and TCR beta CDR3 regions were amplified from them. HTBI primers primed a first-round RT-PCR, and a second-round multiplex PCR followed. TCRdb re-called the multiplex PCR reads with MiXCR, one entry per CDR3 protein. The sample has about 550,000 distinct CDR3 sequences; roughly 39% are singletons. Sequencing was done on a sample of peripheral blood or thyroid tissue (not recorded which). These TCRs come from an adult man with Graves' hyperthyroidism.

This clonotype was seen a few times. The V call is TRBV20-1, the J call TRBJ2-3, with 8 bases identical to TRBD2. This CDR3 spans 15 amino acids. The junction had 7 bases not matched to a gene; V was cut back by 1 base and J by 4 bases. CDR1 DFQATT and CDR2 SNEGSKA come from the germline V gene (reference sequence). This CDR3 is CSARGSREDADTQYF. The CDR3 DNA sequence: TGCAGTGCTAGAGGGTCGCGGGAGGACGCAGATACGCAGTATTTT.

The CDR3 DNA reads as TGTGCCAGCTCGGGGACTAGCGGGAGGGCCCGCTACAGCTACGAGCAGTACTTC. Translation gives CASSGTSGRARYSYEQYF. The chain carries TRBV2 and TRBJ2-7; 16 nucleotides align to TRBD2. This CDR3 spans 18 amino acids. Germline CDR1 SNHLY, CDR2 FYNNEI. Trimming at V came to 8 bases and at J to 3 bases, leaving 13 bases not matched to a gene.

The rearrangement links TRBV20-1 to TRBJ2-7, with 12 bases that match TRBD2. The DNA end favors TRBJ2-1, so the J call may be wrong. Germline lookup yields CDR1 DFQATT and CDR2 SNEGSKA (reference sequence). CDR3 length: 14 residues. CDR3 DNA sequence: TGCAGTGCAACTAGCGGGAGGATCGGCAATGAGCAGTTCTTC. Translation: CSATSGRIGNEQFF.

The CDR3 DNA reads as TGTGCCAGCAGTTTATCGCGGGCAGGGGGCGCGGGTGGCTACACCTTC. Its protein product is CASSLSRAGGAGGYTF. The chain carries TRBV12-3 or TRBV12-4 and TRBJ1-2; TRBD1 aligns across 8 bases. Trimming removed 2 bases from V and 7 bases from J; junction bases left unmatched: 12. The CDR3 extends over 16 amino acids.

The sample holds one count of this clonotype. J is TRBJ1-5 and V is TRBV6-1; 9 bases map to TRBD1. The CDR3 has 16 amino acids. In germline, CDR1 is MNHNS, CDR2 SASEGT. Trimming cost V 5 bases and J 8 bases; bases outside gene matches: 13. CDR3 residues: CASSRTGGRGVEPQHF. The CDR3 DNA sequence: TGTGCCAGCAGTAGAACAGGGGGCAGGGGAGTGGAGCCCCAGCATTTT.

A word on this clonotype: The CDR3 does not close with the conserved phenylalanine or tryptophan, likely indicating a read error. The chain employs TRBV29-1 and TRBJ1-2; TRBD1 is a possible D gene (5 bases). Between the trimmed V and J ends, which lost 6 bases and 2 bases, there was a span of 16 bases. The CDR3 runs 14 residues. Germline-derived CDR1 and CDR2 are SQVTM and ANQGSEA. CDR3 nucleotide sequence: TGCAGCGTGCTCTCGGGACGGAAAAACTATGGCTACACCCTC. Protein product: CSVLSGRKNYGYTL.

The chain is built from TRBV7-9 and TRBJ2-2; a weak D match, TRBD2 (6 bases). The germline V and J ends were trimmed by 5 bases and 8 bases, with 15 bases remaining between them. The CDR3 is made up of 14 amino acids. Per germline, CDR1 SEHNR and CDR2 FQNEAQ (reference sequence). CDR3 nucleotides: TGTGCCAGCAGCGCGGGGTCAGGTTCTGGGGAGCTGTTTTTT. Translated: CASSAGSGSGELFF. The variable domain in full, with the rest retrieved from reference TRBV7-9 and TRBJ2-2, is DTGVSQNPRHKITKRGQNVTFRCDPISEHNRLYWYRQTLGQGPEFLTYFQNEAQLEKSRLLSDRFSAERPKGSFSTLEIQRTEQGDSAMYLCASSAGSGSGELFFGEGSRLTVL.

This clonotype was observed at least ten times. The chain recombines TRBV5-6 with TRBJ2-6, with a weak D call TRBD1 (6 bases). Germline CDR1 and CDR2: SGHDT and YYEEEE. V shed 0 bases and J shed 0 bases, with 13 bases lying between them. The length of the CDR3 is 18 residues. The CDR3 loop is CASSLVYRTVSGANVLTF. The CDR3 DNA follows: TGTGCCAGCAGCTTGGTATACCGGACAGTCTCTGGGGCCAACGTCCTGACTTTC.

This sequence joins TRBV15 and TRBJ2-2; 10 bases fit TRBD2. V gave up 4 bases and J gave up 4 bases; unmatched junction bases: 3. This CDR3 contains 15 residues. Germline CDR1 reads LNHNV; CDR2 reads YYDKDF (reference sequence). The CDR3 loop is CATSTGTSVTGELFF. As DNA, the CDR3 is TGTGCCACCAGCACCGGGACTAGCGTCACCGGGGAGCTGTTTTTT.

The chain has TRBV24-1 and TRBJ2-7; TRBD1 matches at 9 bases. The J call is in doubt because the DNA end fits TRBJ2-1 better. This CDR3 is built from 16 residues. CDR1 is KGHDR and CDR2 is SFDVKD in the germline V gene. CDR3 DNA: TGTGCCACCAGTGATCGATCGACAGGGGGCTACAATGAGCAGTTCTTC. Translated, it gives CATSDRSTGGYNEQFF.

The rearrangement links TRBV6-5 to TRBJ1-2; perhaps TRBD1 as D (5 bases). There are 13 residues in the CDR3. V was shortened by 2 bases and J by 5 bases, with 9 bases between the two germline ends. Germline loops: CDR1 MNHEY, CDR2 SVGAGI. CDR3 coding DNA: TGTGCCAGCAGTTACGTCCAGGGATATGGCTACACCTTC. It translates to CASSYVQGYGYTF.

This clonotype appeared many times. The rearrangement joins TRBV10-3 to TRBJ1-2; no firm D call. Germline CDR1 is ENHRY and CDR2 is SYGVKD. The length of the CDR3 is 11 residues. Trimming removed 2 bases from V and 2 bases from J, with 0 bases in between. CDR3 sequence reads: CAISENYGYTF. The CDR3 nucleotides are TGTGCCATCAGTGAGAACTATGGCTACACCTTC.

This clonotype was recorded many times. The chain recombines TRBV20-1 with TRBJ1-5, with 9 bases aligning to TRBD1. The CDR3 covers 15 residues. The germline CDR1 and CDR2 sequences are DFQATT and SNEGSKA (reference sequence). V trimming: 6 bases; J trimming: 7 bases; junction bases outside the gene matches: 13. The CDR3 loop reads CSARTLGQGKQPQHF. In DNA, the CDR3 is TGCAGTGCAAGGACCCTAGGACAGGGGAAACAGCCCCAGCATTTT.

This clonotype was detected many times. The chain carries TRBV5-1 and TRBJ1-1, with 9 bases lining up with TRBD1. From germline, CDR1 is SGHRS and CDR2 YFSETQ. This CDR3 spans 16 amino acids. V trimming: 4 bases; J trimming: 5 bases; junction bases outside the gene matches: 12. DNA for the CDR3: TGCGCCAGCAGCCCGGGGACAGGGTTGATTGAGACTGAAGCTTTCTTT. Protein: CASSPGTGLIETEAFF.

This clonotype has at least ten counts. This rearrangement joins TRBV20-1 to TRBJ2-7; 7 bases map to TRBD2. The length of the CDR3 is 15 residues. After removal of 5 bases from V and 7 bases from J, the junction contained 17 bases not matched to a gene. Per the germline V gene, CDR1 is DFQATT and CDR2 is SNEGSKA (reference sequence). The CDR3 is CSALLSLARGGEQYF. The CDR3 nucleotides read TGCAGTGCTCTTTTGTCACTAGCGAGGGGAGGGGAGCAGTACTTC.